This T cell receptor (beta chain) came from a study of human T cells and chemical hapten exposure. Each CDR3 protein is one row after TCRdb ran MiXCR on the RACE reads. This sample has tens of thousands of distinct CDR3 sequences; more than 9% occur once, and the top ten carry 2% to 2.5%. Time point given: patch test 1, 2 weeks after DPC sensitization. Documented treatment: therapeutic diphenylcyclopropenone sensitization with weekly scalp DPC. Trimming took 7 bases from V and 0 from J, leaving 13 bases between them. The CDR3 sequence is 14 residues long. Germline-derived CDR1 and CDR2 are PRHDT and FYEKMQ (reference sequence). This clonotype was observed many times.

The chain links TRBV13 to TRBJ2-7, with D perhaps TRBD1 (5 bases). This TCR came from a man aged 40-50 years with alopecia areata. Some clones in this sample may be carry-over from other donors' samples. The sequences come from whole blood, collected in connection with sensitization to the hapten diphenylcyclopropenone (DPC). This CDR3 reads CASTGRASSYEQYF. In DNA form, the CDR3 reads TGTGCCAGCACGGGCAGGGCGAGCTCCTACGAGCAGTACTTC.